The 15 T cell receptor beta chains below were found in one sample sequenced in a study of identical twins. TCRdb reprocessed the 5' RACE reads with MiXCR, giving one entry per CDR3 protein. Among 640,000 or so distinct CDR3 sequences listed, 6% to 6.5% were seen once. The sample taken for sequencing was naive T cells sorted from blood. These receptors came from a young man in good health.

This clonotype was detected ten times or more. This chain uses TRBV20-1 with TRBJ2-7, with 10 bases aligning to TRBD2. CDR3 length: 18 residues. Germline CDR1 and CDR2: DFQATT and SNEGSKA (reference sequence). The V segment lost 0 bases and the J segment 1 base; nucleotides outside the gene matches: 12. The CDR3 reads CSARDFLAGVSGSYEQYF. The CDR3, as DNA: TGCAGTGCTAGAGATTTTCTAGCGGGAGTAAGTGGTTCCTACGAGCAGTACTTC.

V gene TRBV6-2 or TRBV6-3 combines with J gene TRBJ2-1; 10 bases are shared with TRBD2. Germline CDR1 and CDR2: MNHEY and SVGEGT. The V and J ends lost 6 bases and 9 bases, in that order; junction bases with no gene match: 8. This CDR3 has 14 residues. Here the CDR3 DNA reads TGTGCCAGCAGGTCCCTAGCGGGAGACAGTGAGCAGTTCTTC. Its protein is CASRSLAGDSEQFF.

This clonotype was seen repeatedly, ten times or more. The chain recombines TRBV5-1 with TRBJ2-7; no clear D. Germline CDR1 reads SGHRS; CDR2 reads YFSETQ. Trimming took off 4 bases at V and 1 base at J, with 6 bases between the two ends. The CDR3 spans 12 residues. This CDR3 reads CASSVPSYEQYF. The CDR3 DNA sequence: TGCGCCAGCAGCGTCCCATCCTACGAGCAGTACTTC.

This clonotype was detected ten times or more. This chain links TRBV27 with TRBJ2-5; maybe TRBD2 (5 bases). This CDR3 comprises 15 residues. Germline lookup yields CDR1 MNHEY and CDR2 SMNVEV (reference sequence). V was clipped by 6 bases and J by 1 base, with 15 bases between them. The CDR3 nucleotides are TGTGCCAGCAGCGTAGTTGGGAGCCTCCAAGAGACCCAGTACTTC. Translated: CASSVVGSLQETQYF.

The table lists this clonotype with many counts. The chain has TRBV14 and TRBJ1-6, with 7 bases that match TRBD1. The CDR3 is made up of 15 amino acids. V shed 1 base and J 7 bases; nucleotides not matched to a gene: 4. CDR1 and CDR2 (germline): SGHDN, FVKESK. The CDR3: CASSQGQGRNSPLHF. The CDR3 region has the DNA TGTGCCAGCAGCCAAGGACAGGGCCGGAATTCACCCCTCCACTTT.

This clonotype showed up just a few times. V is TRBV19 and J is TRBJ2-1, with 8 bases identical to TRBD1. The V segment lost 7 bases and the J segment 0 bases; nucleotides outside the gene matches: 5. The CDR3 length is 15 residues. Germline V gene lookup returns CDR1 LNHDA and CDR2 SQIVND (reference sequence). The CDR3 region is CASMDRASSYNEQFF. Here the CDR3 DNA reads TGTGCCAGTATGGACAGGGCGAGCTCCTACAATGAGCAGTTCTTC.

This clonotype showed up just a few times. The chain joins TRBV27 to TRBJ2-1, with a tentative D call TRBD2 (6 bases). V was shortened by 6 bases and J by 9 bases, with 15 bases between the two germline ends. This CDR3 contains 13 residues. Germline V gene lookup returns CDR1 MNHEY and CDR2 SMNVEV (reference sequence). CDR3 residues: CASSSSAAGEQFF. Here the CDR3 DNA reads TGTGCCAGCAGCTCTAGCGCCGCGGGTGAGCAGTTCTTC.

This clonotype was seen a few times. This chain uses TRBV30 with TRBJ2-1, with D perhaps TRBD1 (5 bases). V was shortened by 0 bases and J by 5 bases, with 14 bases between the two germline ends. Per germline, CDR1 GTSNPN and CDR2 SVGIG (reference sequence). CDR3 length: 15 amino acids. As DNA, the CDR3 is TGTGCCTGGAGTGTAAAGGGGTACGGCCACAATGAGCAGTTCTTC. Translating it yields CAWSVKGYGHNEQFF.

This clonotype occurred many times. The rearrangement uses TRBV20-1 and TRBJ2-3; a weak D match, TRBD2 (6 bases). The CDR3 contains 15 residues. Germline V lookup: CDR1 DFQATT, CDR2 SNEGSKA (reference sequence). Trimming pared 6 bases from V and 4 bases from J, leaving 20 bases between. The CDR3 nucleotides are TGCAGTGCCCAGGACGAGCCCGGGACTTCAGATACGCAGTATTTT. This codes for CSAQDEPGTSDTQYF.

Only a few counts were recorded for this clonotype. The J gene is TRBJ2-5, the V gene TRBV15; tentative D call: TRBD2 (6 bases). The V and J ends lost 5 bases and 4 bases respectively, with 14 bases between them. The CDR3 has 14 amino acids. Germline V gene data show CDR1 as LNHNV and CDR2 as YYDKDF (reference sequence). The CDR3 DNA is TGTGCCACCAGCCGAGGGGAGGTCGGAGAGACCCAGTACTTC. This codes for CATSRGEVGETQYF.

This clonotype was seen many times. This chain links TRBV20-1 with TRBJ2-7; 11 nucleotides align to TRBD2. The germline V gene has CDR1 DFQATT and CDR2 SNEGSKA (reference sequence). Trimming took 1 base from V and 4 from J; bases not matched to a gene: 6. The CDR3 contains 15 residues. CDR3 in amino acids: CSARVLAGGTYEQYF. The CDR3 nucleotides read TGCAGTGCTAGAGTTCTAGCGGGAGGAACTTACGAGCAGTACTTC.

This chain joins TRBV18 and TRBJ1-1; D not resolved. V was cut by 0 bases and J by 2 bases, with 10 bases left in between. Per the germline V gene, CDR1 is KGHSH and CDR2 is LQKENI. The CDR3 totals 15 residues. The CDR3 sequence is CASSPPGGPNTEAFF. The CDR3 DNA sequence: TGTGCCAGCTCACCACCGGGAGGCCCAAACACTGAAGCTTTCTTT.

This clonotype was detected ten times or more. This chain connects TRBV27 to TRBJ2-4; TRBD1 agrees at 10 bases. The V gene end was trimmed by 3 bases and the J gene end by 1 base; junction bases not matched to a gene: 6. The V gene's germline CDR1 is MNHEY and CDR2 SMNVEV (reference sequence). The CDR3 sequence is 17 residues long. CDR3: CASSLRTGGSAKNIQYF. The DNA for the CDR3 is TGTGCCAGCAGTTTGCGGACAGGGGGAAGCGCCAAAAACATTCAGTACTTC.

The CDR3 nucleotides are TGTGCCAGCACCCACGGGGCCCGGGATGAGCAGTTCTTC. Protein sequence: CASTHGARDEQFF. The V call is TRBV7-9, the J call TRBJ2-1; D possibly uses TRBD1 or TRBD2 (5 bases each). Germline lookup yields CDR1 SEHNR and CDR2 FQNEAQ (reference sequence). V lost 7 bases to trimming and J lost 8 bases, with 15 bases between them. The CDR3 has 13 residues.

This clonotype has ten or more counts. The V call is TRBV28, the J call TRBJ2-7; 7 bases line up with TRBD1. From germline, CDR1 is MDHEN and CDR2 SYDVKM. The CDR3 consists of 15 residues. V shed 11 bases, J shed 4 bases, and the junction held 17 bases outside the gene matches. The DNA of the CDR3 is TGTGCCGAAGGCCCCCTGGACAGGAGTTTTTACGAGCAGTACGTC. Amino acid sequence: CAEGPLDRSFYEQYV.